This entry is about one T cell receptor beta chain. Seattle's cohort entered during active infection and was followed longitudinally. Per the original methods: Nucleated cell counts were estimated from reference gene primer amplification. The protocol was immunoSEQ multiplex PCR, while the TCRdb copy is restricted to in-frame clones and leaves out a portion. That table gives V, J and clone size, and the DNA gave D and trimming. There are fewer than 200,000 clones in the sample; roughly four fifths occur only once, and around 7.3% lies in the top ten. The data originate from a study of blood T cell repertoires in COVID-19. Overall study: Acute and convalescent COVID-19 specimens originated in the United States, Italy and Spain. Nucleic acid was either cDNA or gDNA, and it came from T cells, B-cell-depleted T cells, or PBMCs.

The germline CDR1 and CDR2 sequences are SQVTM and ANQGSEA. The CDR3 loop spans 14 amino acids. V lost 8 bases and J lost 0, with 16 bases in between. The TCR originated in a woman in her 70s with COVID-19, enrolled during active disease. The genes are TRBV29-1 and TRBJ1-1; TRBD1 is a possible D gene (5 bases). What was sequenced was peripheral blood. CDR3 in amino acids: CSSSIQAMNTEAFF. CDR3 DNA: TGCAGCTCCTCGATACAGGCCATGAACACTGAAGCTTTCTTT.